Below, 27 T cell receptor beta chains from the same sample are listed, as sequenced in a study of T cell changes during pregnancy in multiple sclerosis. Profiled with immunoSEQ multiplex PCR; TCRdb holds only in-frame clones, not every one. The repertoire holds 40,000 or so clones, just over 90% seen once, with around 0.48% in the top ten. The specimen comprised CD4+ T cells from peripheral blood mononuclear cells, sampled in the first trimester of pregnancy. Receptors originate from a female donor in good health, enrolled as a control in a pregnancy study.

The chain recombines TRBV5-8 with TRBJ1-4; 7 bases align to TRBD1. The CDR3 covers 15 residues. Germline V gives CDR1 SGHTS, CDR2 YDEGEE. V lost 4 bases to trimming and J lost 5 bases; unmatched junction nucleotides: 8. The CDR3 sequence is CASSQTGMGNEKLFF. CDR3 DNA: TGTGCCAGCAGCCAGACAGGGATGGGGAATGAAAAACTGTTTTTT. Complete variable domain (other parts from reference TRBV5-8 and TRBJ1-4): EAGVTQSPTHLIKTRGQQATLRCSPISGHTSVYWYQQALGLGLQFLLWYDEGEERNRGNFPPRFSGRQFPNYSSELNVNALELEDSALYLCASSQTGMGNEKLFFGSGTQLSVL.

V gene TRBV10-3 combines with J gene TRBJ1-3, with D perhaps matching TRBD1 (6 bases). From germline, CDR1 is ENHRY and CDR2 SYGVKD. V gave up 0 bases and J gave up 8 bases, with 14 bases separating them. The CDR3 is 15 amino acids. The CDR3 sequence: CAISESPAGADTIYF. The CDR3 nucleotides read TGTGCCATCAGTGAGTCTCCCGCAGGGGCGGACACCATATATTTT.

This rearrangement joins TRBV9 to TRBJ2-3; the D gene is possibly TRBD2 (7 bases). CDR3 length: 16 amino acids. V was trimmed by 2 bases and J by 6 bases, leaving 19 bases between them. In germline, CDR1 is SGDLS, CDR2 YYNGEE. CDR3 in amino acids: CASSVLGGGMGDTQYF. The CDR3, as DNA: TGTGCCAGCAGCGTCTTAGGGGGGGGAATGGGGGATACGCAGTATTTT.

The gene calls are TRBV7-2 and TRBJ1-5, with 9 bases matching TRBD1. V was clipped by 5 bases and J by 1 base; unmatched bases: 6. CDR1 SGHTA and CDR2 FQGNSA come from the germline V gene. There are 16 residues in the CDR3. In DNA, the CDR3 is TGTGCCAGCAGCGTCCACAGGGGGCAGAGCAATCAGCCCCAGCATTTT. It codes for CASSVHRGQSNQPQHF.

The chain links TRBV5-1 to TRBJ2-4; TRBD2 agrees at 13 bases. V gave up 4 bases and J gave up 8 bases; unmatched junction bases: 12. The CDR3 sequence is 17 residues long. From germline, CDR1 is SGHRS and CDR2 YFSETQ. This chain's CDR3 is CASSPLAGGLTGDIQYF. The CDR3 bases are TGCGCCAGCAGCCCACTAGCGGGGGGGTTAACAGGGGACATTCAGTACTTC.

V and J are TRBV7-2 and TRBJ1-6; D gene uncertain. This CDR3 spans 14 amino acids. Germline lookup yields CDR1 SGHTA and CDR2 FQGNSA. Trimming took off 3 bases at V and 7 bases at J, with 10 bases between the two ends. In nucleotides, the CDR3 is TGTGCCAGCAGCTTTGGGCATAGAAATTCACCCCTCCACTTT. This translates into CASSFGHRNSPLHF.

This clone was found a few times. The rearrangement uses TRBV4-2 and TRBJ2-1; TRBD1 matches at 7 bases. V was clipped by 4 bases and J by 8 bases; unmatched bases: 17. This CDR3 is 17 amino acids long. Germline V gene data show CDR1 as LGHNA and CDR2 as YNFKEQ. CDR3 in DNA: TGTGCCAGCAGCCCACACGTGAGGACAGGCCCCGGGGATGAGCAGTTCTTC. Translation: CASSPHVRTGPGDEQFF.

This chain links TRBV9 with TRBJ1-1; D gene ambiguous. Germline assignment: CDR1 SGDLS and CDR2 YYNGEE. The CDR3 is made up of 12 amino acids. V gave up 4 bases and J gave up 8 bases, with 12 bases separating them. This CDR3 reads CASSPWETEAFF. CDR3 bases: TGTGCCAGCAGCCCCTGGGAGACAGAAGCTTTCTTT.

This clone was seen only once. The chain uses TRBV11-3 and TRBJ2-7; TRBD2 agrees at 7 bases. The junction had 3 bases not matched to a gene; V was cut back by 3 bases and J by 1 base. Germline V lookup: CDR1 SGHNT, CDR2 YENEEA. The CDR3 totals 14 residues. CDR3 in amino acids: CASSFKRESYEQYF. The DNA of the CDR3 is TGTGCCAGCAGCTTTAAGCGGGAATCCTACGAGCAGTACTTC.

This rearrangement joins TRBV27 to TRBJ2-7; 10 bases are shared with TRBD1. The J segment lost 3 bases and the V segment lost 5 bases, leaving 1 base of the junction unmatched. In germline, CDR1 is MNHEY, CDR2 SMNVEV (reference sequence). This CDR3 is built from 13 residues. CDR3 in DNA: TGTGCCAGCAGTCGGACAGGGGGCTACGAGCAGTACTTC. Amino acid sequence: CASSRTGGYEQYF.

The CDR3 protein is CASSLEFGAASSYEQYF. Written as DNA, the CDR3 is TGTGCCAGCAGCTTAGAGTTTGGGGCGGCCAGCTCCTACGAGCAGTACTTC. This chain uses TRBV7-2 with TRBJ2-7; a possible D gene is TRBD1 (5 bases). V lost 1 base and J 0 bases, leaving 16 bases between the germline ends. The length of the CDR3 is 17 residues. CDR1 is SGHTA, CDR2 FQGNSA, per germline.

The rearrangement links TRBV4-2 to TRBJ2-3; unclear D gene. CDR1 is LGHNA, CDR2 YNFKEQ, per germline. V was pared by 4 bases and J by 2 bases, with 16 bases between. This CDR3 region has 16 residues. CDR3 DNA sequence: TGTGCCAGCAGCCGTCCCGGTGTCCCTTACACAGATACGCAGTATTTT. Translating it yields CASSRPGVPYTDTQYF.

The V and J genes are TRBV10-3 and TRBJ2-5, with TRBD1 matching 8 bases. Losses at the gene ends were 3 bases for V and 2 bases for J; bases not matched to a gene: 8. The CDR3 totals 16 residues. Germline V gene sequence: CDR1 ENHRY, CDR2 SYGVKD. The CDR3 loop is CAISDRTGSTQETQYF. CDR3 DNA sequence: TGTGCCATCAGTGATAGGACAGGGTCCACACAAGAGACCCAGTACTTC.

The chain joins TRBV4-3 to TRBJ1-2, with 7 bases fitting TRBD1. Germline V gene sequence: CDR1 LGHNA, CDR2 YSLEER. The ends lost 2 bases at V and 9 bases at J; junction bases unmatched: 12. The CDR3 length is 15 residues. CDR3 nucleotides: TGCGCCAGCAGCCAAAGATGGGACAGCGAATATAGCTACACCTTC. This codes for CASSQRWDSEYSYTF.

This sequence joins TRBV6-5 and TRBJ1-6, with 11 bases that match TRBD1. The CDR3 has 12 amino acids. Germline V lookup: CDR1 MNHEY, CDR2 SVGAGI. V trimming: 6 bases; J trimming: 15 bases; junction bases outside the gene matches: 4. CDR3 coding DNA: TGTGCCAGCAGGGCCGGGACAGGGGGCCTCCACTTT. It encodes CASRAGTGGLHF.

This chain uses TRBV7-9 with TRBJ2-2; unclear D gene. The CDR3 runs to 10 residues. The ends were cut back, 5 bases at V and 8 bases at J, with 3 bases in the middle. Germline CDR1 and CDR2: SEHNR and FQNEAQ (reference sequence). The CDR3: CASSPGELFF. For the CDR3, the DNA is TGTGCCAGCAGCCCTGGGGAGCTGTTTTTT. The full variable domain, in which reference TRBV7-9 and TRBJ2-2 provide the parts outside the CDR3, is DTGVSQNPRHKITKRGQNVTFRCDPISEHNRLYWYRQTLGQGPEFLTYFQNEAQLEKSRLLSDRFSAERPKGSFSTLEIQRTEQGDSAMYLCASSPGELFFGEGSRLTVL.

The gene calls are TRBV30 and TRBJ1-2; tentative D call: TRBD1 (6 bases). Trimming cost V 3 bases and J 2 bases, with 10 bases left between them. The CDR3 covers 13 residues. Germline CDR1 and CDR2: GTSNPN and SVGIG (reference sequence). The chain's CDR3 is CAWRHQGNYGYTF. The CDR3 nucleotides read TGTGCCTGGAGGCACCAGGGGAACTATGGCTACACCTTC.

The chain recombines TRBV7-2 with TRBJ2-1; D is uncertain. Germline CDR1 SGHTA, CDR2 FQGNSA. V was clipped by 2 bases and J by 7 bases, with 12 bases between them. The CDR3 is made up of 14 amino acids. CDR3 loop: CASSLLQVRNEQFF. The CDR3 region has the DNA TGTGCCAGCAGCTTACTCCAGGTTAGGAATGAGCAGTTCTTC.

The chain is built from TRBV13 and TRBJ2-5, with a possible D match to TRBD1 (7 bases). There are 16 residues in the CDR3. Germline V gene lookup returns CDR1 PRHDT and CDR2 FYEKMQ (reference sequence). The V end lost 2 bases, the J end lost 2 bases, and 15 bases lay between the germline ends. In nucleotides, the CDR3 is TGTGCCAGCAGCTTAAGGGTGACAGGGACTCAAGAGACCCAGTACTTC. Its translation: CASSLRVTGTQETQYF.

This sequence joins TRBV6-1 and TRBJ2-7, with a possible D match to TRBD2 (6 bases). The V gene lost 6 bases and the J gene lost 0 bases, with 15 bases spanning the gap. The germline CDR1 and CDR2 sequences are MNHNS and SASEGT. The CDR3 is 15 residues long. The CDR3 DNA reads TGTGCCAGCAGGGAGGGGACGGCCCACTCCTACGAGCAGTACTTC. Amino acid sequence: CASREGTAHSYEQYF.

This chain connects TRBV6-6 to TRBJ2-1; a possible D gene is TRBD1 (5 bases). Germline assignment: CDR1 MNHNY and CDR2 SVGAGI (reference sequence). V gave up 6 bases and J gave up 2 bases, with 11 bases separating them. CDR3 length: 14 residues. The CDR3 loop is CASRPGITYNEQFF. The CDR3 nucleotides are TGTGCCAGCAGGCCAGGGATCACCTACAATGAGCAGTTCTTC.

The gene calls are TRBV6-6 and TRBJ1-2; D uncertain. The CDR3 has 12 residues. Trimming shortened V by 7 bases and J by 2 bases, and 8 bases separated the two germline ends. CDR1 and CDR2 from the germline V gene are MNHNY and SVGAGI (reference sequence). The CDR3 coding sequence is TGTGCCAGCACCAACAACAACTATGGCTACACCTTC. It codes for CASTNNNYGYTF.

In DNA, the CDR3 is TGTGCCAGCAGCCGACAGGGGACGGACACTGAAGCTTTCTTT. Residues: CASSRQGTDTEAFF. The J gene is TRBJ1-1, the V gene TRBV7-9; 8 positions match TRBD1. The J segment lost 3 bases and the V segment lost 5 bases, leaving 5 bases of the junction unmatched. The length of the CDR3 is 14 residues. Germline CDR1 SEHNR, CDR2 FQNEAQ (reference sequence).

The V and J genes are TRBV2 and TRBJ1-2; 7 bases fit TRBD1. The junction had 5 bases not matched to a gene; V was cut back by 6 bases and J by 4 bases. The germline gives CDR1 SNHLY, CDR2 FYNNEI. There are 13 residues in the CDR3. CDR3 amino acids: CASSEGQRYGYTF. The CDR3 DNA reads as TGTGCCAGCAGCGAGGGACAGCGCTATGGCTACACCTTC.

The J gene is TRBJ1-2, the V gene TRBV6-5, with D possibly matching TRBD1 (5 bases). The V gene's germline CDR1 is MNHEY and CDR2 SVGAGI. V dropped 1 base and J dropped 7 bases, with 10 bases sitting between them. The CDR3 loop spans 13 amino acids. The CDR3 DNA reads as TGTGCCAGCAGTTACTTCCAGGGTGCTGGCTACACCTTC. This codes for CASSYFQGAGYTF.

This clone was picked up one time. The CDR3 DNA follows: TGTGCTAGTGGTTTGTCCGCAGATACGCAGTATTTT. It is translated as CASGLSADTQYF. V and J are TRBV12-5 and TRBJ2-3; D gene ambiguous. CDR1 and CDR2 (germline): LGHNT, FRNRAP. The CDR3 sequence is 12 residues long. Trimming left V 2 bases short and J 4 bases short, with 4 bases between.

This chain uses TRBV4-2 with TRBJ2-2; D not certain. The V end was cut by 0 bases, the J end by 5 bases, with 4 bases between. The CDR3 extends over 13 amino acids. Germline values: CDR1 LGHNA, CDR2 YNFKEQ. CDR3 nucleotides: TGTGCCAGCAGCCAAGATTATACCGGGGAGCTGTTTTTT. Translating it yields CASSQDYTGELFF.